This entry lists 18 T cell receptor beta chains sequenced from one sample in a study of CXCR3 chemokines and chemotherapy response in bladder cancer. A single record per CDR3 protein comes from TCRdb applying MiXCR to the PCR reads. The sample consists of 13,000 or so distinct CDR3 sequences, approximately 13% of them appearing once. Collection took place from a patient whose treatment included neoadjuvant chemotherapy. The origin of the receptors is a human donor with bladder cancer that did not respond to neoadjuvant chemotherapy.

At least ten counts were recorded for this clonotype. This chain connects TRBV7-2 to TRBJ1-2; no clear D. The CDR3 is 12 residues long. Trimming removed 2 bases at V and 4 bases at J, with 5 bases between. From germline, CDR1 is SGHTA and CDR2 FQGNSA. The CDR3 loop is CASSLRGYGYTF. The CDR3 DNA is TGTGCCAGCAGCTTACGGGGCTATGGCTACACCTTC.

Ten or more counts support this clonotype. The CDR3 sequence is CSVSGGSTDTQYF. The CDR3 nucleotides are TGCAGCGTTTCCGGGGGAAGCACAGATACGCAGTATTTT. V usage is TRBV29-1 and J usage is TRBJ2-3, with D perhaps TRBD2 (6 bases). The germline CDR1 and CDR2 sequences are SQVTM and ANQGSEA. V was pared by 5 bases and J by 0 bases, with 9 bases between. The CDR3 runs to 13 residues.

This clonotype has ten or more counts. The chain links TRBV5-4 to TRBJ2-5; tentatively, D is TRBD2 (6 bases). Germline CDR1 is SGHNT and CDR2 is YYREEE (reference sequence). Trimming stripped 4 bases from V and 4 bases from J, with 20 bases between. The CDR3 consists of 16 residues. The CDR3 is CASSPPSLGGGETQYF. CDR3 sequence (DNA): TGTGCCAGCAGCCCACCGTCCTTGGGGGGAGGAGAGACCCAGTACTTC.

This clonotype was detected a few times. V gene TRBV20-1 combines with J gene TRBJ1-2, with D unclear. The V and J ends lost 0 bases and 6 bases respectively, with 14 bases between them. The CDR3 extends over 14 amino acids. Germline V gives CDR1 DFQATT, CDR2 SNEGSKA (reference sequence). CDR3 in DNA: TGCAGTGCTAGAGATGTAACCTCCGTCCATGGCTACACCTTC. It is translated as CSARDVTSVHGYTF.

This clonotype was seen only a few times. The chain uses TRBV15 and TRBJ2-7, with D hard to call. Trimming pared 0 bases from V and 4 bases from J, leaving 13 bases between. The length of the CDR3 is 15 residues. Germline values: CDR1 LNHNV, CDR2 YYDKDF (reference sequence). The CDR3 DNA reads TGTGCCACCAGCAGAGATCTTGGTCCGGCTTACGAGCAGTACTTC. It yields the protein CATSRDLGPAYEQYF.

Many counts were recorded for this clonotype. V usage is TRBV18 and J usage is TRBJ1-5; a weak D match, TRBD1 (6 bases). The CDR3 is made up of 14 amino acids. V was trimmed by 1 base and J by 2 bases, leaving 6 bases between them. Germline CDR1 is KGHSH and CDR2 is LQKENI. The CDR3 sequence: CASSPRQGNQPQHF. CDR3 coding DNA: TGTGCCAGCTCACCACGACAGGGCAATCAGCCCCAGCATTTT.

The gene calls are TRBV6-5 and TRBJ1-4; 10 bases fit TRBD1. Trimming cost V 4 bases and J 5 bases; bases outside gene matches: 4. Germline CDR1 reads MNHEY; CDR2 reads SVGAGI. This CDR3 is 15 amino acids long. This CDR3 is CASSSEGQGNEKLFF. The CDR3 region has the DNA TGTGCCAGCAGTTCTGAGGGACAGGGGAATGAAAAACTGTTTTTT.

This clonotype was counted between two and nine times. The chain employs TRBV20-1 and TRBJ1-2, with TRBD1 matching over 9 bases. The CDR3 runs 15 residues. The germline V gene encodes CDR1 DFQATT and CDR2 SNEGSKA (reference sequence). The ends lost 3 bases at V and 4 bases at J; junction bases unmatched: 9. The CDR3: CSARDWDRVIYGYTF. The CDR3 nucleotides read TGCAGTGCTAGGGACTGGGACAGGGTTATCTATGGCTACACCTTC.

This clonotype was seen many times. The CDR3 nucleotides read TGTGCCAGCAGTTATAATCCACCTTTCACCACAGGGGGCGCGTACGAGCAGTACTTC. Translating gives CASSYNPPFTTGGAYEQYF. V and J are TRBV6-5 and TRBJ2-7; 9 nucleotides align to TRBD1. Germline-derived CDR1 and CDR2 are MNHEY and SVGAGI. CDR3 length equals 19 residues. V shed 3 bases and J 4 bases; nucleotides not matched to a gene: 19.

This clonotype was picked up many times. The chain is built from TRBV18 and TRBJ1-5; no clear D gene. The V gene lost 2 bases and the J gene lost 3 bases, with 5 bases spanning the gap. The CDR3 is 13 residues long. Germline CDR1 is KGHSH and CDR2 is LQKENI. The CDR3 DNA sequence: TGTGCCAGCTCACCAGGGAACAATCAGCCCCAGCATTTT. It translates to CASSPGNNQPQHF.

Regarding this clonotype: A far larger clone is one nucleotide away, so this likely arose from a read error. The V call is TRBV6-2 or TRBV6-3, the J call TRBJ2-3, with TRBD1 as a possible D gene (5 bases). Trimming shortened V by 10 bases and J by 0 bases, and 14 bases separated the two germline ends. Per germline, CDR1 MNHEY and CDR2 SVGEGT. The CDR3 loop spans 14 amino acids. Here the CDR3 DNA reads TGTGCCATCACCCCGACAGTAAGCACAGATACGCAGTATTTT. Amino acid sequence: CAITPTVSTDTQYF.

J is TRBJ1-2 and V is TRBV28, with TRBD1 identical over 7 bases. Germline V CDR1 and CDR2: MDHEN, SYDVKM. Trimming removed 7 bases from V and 4 bases from J; junction bases left unmatched: 9. The CDR3 length is 14 residues. As DNA, the CDR3 is TGTGCCAGCACCCAGGGGGGGGTCGGCTATGGCTACACCTTC. Residues: CASTQGGVGYGYTF.

By its share, this clonotype is medium-sized. The gene calls are TRBV6-2 or TRBV6-3 and TRBJ1-2, with TRBD1 matching over 7 bases. CDR1 and CDR2 from the germline V gene are MNHEY and SVGEGT. With 2 bases clipped from V and 11 bases from J, the junction kept 20 bases outside the gene matches. The CDR3 is 17 amino acids. CDR3 nucleotides: TGTGCCAGCAGTTACGGTATCCGGGACAGAACTCTCCTCCAATACACCTTC. This gives the protein CASSYGIRDRTLLQYTF.

This clonotype is medium-sized within its sample. The chain couples TRBV10-3 to TRBJ2-3; unclear D gene. The V gene lost 3 bases and the J gene lost 1 base, with 8 bases spanning the gap. The CDR3 has 14 residues. Germline lookup yields CDR1 ENHRY and CDR2 SYGVKD. This chain's CDR3 is CAISEQLRTDTQYF. The CDR3 DNA reads TGTGCCATCAGTGAACAACTTCGCACAGATACGCAGTATTTT.

This clonotype was observed many times. This chain links TRBV7-2 with TRBJ1-5, with D possibly being TRBD1 (5 bases). Germline CDR1 reads SGHTA; CDR2 reads FQGNSA. The CDR3 loop spans 15 amino acids. V shed 3 bases and J shed 2 bases, with 11 bases lying between them. CDR3 sequence (DNA): TGTGCCAGCAGCTTCGGGGGAAATGGCAATCAGCCCCAGCATTTT. As protein: CASSFGGNGNQPQHF.

This clonotype was seen ten or more times. This chain links TRBV19 with TRBJ2-7; a possible D gene is TRBD1 (6 bases). The CDR3 extends over 13 amino acids. V was pared by 8 bases and J by 0 bases, with 11 bases between. CDR1 is LNHDA, CDR2 SQIVND, per germline (reference sequence). The DNA for the CDR3 is TGTGCCAGTCATTACAGGGACTCCTACGAGCAGTACTTC. Translating gives CASHYRDSYEQYF.

This clonotype has at least ten counts. The V gene is TRBV18, the J gene TRBJ2-3; D perhaps matches TRBD1 (6 bases). The ends were cut back, 0 bases at V and 3 bases at J, with 13 bases in the middle. Germline assignment: CDR1 KGHSH and CDR2 LQKENI. The CDR3 covers 16 residues. The CDR3 DNA sequence: TGTGCCAGCTCACCACCGCACGTCGGACAGACAGATACGCAGTATTTT. Residues: CASSPPHVGQTDTQYF.

Sample share makes this clonotype medium-sized. This sequence joins TRBV29-1 and TRBJ2-5; TRBD2 agrees at 8 bases. V lost 6 bases to trimming and J lost 6 bases; unmatched junction nucleotides: 9. The CDR3 is made up of 13 amino acids. Germline V gene lookup returns CDR1 SQVTM and CDR2 ANQGSEA. The DNA for the CDR3 is TGCAGCGTCGAGAGAGGGACTAGTCAGACCCAGTACTTC. Translated: CSVERGTSQTQYF.